A single sample gave rise to the 21 T cell receptor beta chains below, sequenced in a study of beta chain features in type 1 diabetes. Whole-study results and caveats: Shortening that was moderate but significant affected the TCRB CDR3s of Type 1 diabetes patients in all four CD4+ subsets.

These receptors' targets are unknown. The whole isolated RNA underwent reverse transcription, so sequencing captured expressed TCRB transcripts. Sequencing used immunoSEQ multiplex PCR; TCRdb keeps in-frame clones, though not all of them. The repertoire holds around 250,000 clones, about 13% seen once, with about 0.017% in the top ten. Sequencing used naive CD4+ T cells from blood. These receptors originate from a man aged 30 to 45 with type 1 diabetes.

This clone was seen more than once but under ten times. V is TRBV28 and J is TRBJ1-2; D uncertain. The CDR3 is 15 amino acids. V was cut by 5 bases and J by 4 bases, with 17 bases left in between. The germline gives CDR1 MDHEN, CDR2 SYDVKM. The CDR3: CASSTHSGNSYGYTF. The CDR3 DNA is TGTGCCAGCAGTACTCACAGCGGAAACTCCTATGGCTACACCTTC.

The V and J genes are TRBV7-2 and TRBJ2-2, with D possibly TRBD2 on 5 matching bases. This CDR3 has 15 amino acids. Looked up from germline, CDR1 is SGHTA and CDR2 is FQGNSA. V shed 5 bases and J shed 4 bases, with 14 bases lying between them. The CDR3 sequence is CASSPSSKGTGELFF. CDR3 sequence (DNA): TGTGCCAGCAGCCCCTCTAGCAAAGGCACCGGGGAGCTGTTTTTT.

The rearrangement joins TRBV18 to TRBJ1-1; D remains unclear. V dropped 0 bases and J dropped 3 bases, with 14 bases sitting between them. There are 16 residues in the CDR3. CDR1 is KGHSH, CDR2 LQKENI, per germline. The CDR3 loop reads CASSPPGSKRDTEAFF. The DNA of the CDR3 is TGTGCCAGCTCACCACCGGGATCAAAGAGGGACACTGAAGCTTTCTTT.

This clone was picked up a small number of times. V gene TRBV7-3 combines with J gene TRBJ2-3; perhaps TRBD2 as D (5 bases). Germline V gene sequence: CDR1 SGHTA, CDR2 FQGTGA. The V gene lost 4 bases and the J gene lost 1 base, with 9 bases spanning the gap. The CDR3 totals 14 residues. For the CDR3, the DNA is TGTGCCAGCAGCTCGAGGGCAGGCACAGATACGCAGTATTTT. It codes for CASSSRAGTDTQYF.

This clone was counted a few times. The genes are TRBV2 and TRBJ1-1; tentative D call: TRBD1 (5 bases). Germline V gene sequence: CDR1 SNHLY, CDR2 FYNNEI. This CDR3 is 14 amino acids long. Between the trimmed V and J ends, which lost 3 bases and 3 bases, there was a span of 11 bases. CDR3 coding DNA: TGTGCCAGCAGTGACAGGGCCTCGGACACTGAAGCTTTCTTT. Translated: CASSDRASDTEAFF.

J is TRBJ1-1 and V is TRBV7-9; 8 nucleotides align to TRBD1. The junction had 6 bases not matched to a gene; V was cut back by 3 bases and J by 6 bases. The length of the CDR3 is 14 residues. Per the germline V gene, CDR1 is SEHNR and CDR2 is FQNEAQ (reference sequence). CDR3 amino acids: CASSFGQGSAEAFF. CDR3 nucleotides: TGTGCCAGCAGCTTCGGACAGGGCTCGGCTGAAGCTTTCTTT. Variable domain in full (rest from reference TRBV7-9 and TRBJ1-1): DTGVSQNPRHKITKRGQNVTFRCDPISEHNRLYWYRQTLGQGPEFLTYFQNEAQLEKSRLLSDRFSAERPKGSFSTLEIQRTEQGDSAMYLCASSFGQGSAEAFFGQGTRLTVV.

The chain combines TRBV5-1 with TRBJ2-5; D might be TRBD1 (6 bases). CDR1 and CDR2 (germline): SGHRS, YFSETQ. V lost 0 bases and J 2 bases, leaving 11 bases between the germline ends. The CDR3 extends over 15 amino acids. Written as DNA, the CDR3 is TGCGCCAGCAGCTTGGCCAATACAGGGCAAGAGACCCAGTACTTC. Translated: CASSLANTGQETQYF.

The chain uses TRBV15 and TRBJ1-1; the D is unclear. This CDR3 contains 15 residues. V was shortened by 1 base and J by 1 base, with 10 bases between the two germline ends. Germline CDR1 reads LNHNV; CDR2 reads YYDKDF (reference sequence). The CDR3 bases are TGTGCCACCAGCAGAGGTGGAGCCCCGAACACTGAAGCTTTCTTT. Translated: CATSRGGAPNTEAFF.

The DNA of the CDR3 is TGCGCCAGCAGCCCCGGACAGGGGTCTAACTATGGCTACACCTTC. It yields the protein CASSPGQGSNYGYTF. This sequence joins TRBV5-1 and TRBJ1-2; TRBD1 matches at 9 bases. V shed 4 bases and J 0 bases; nucleotides not matched to a gene: 4. Germline-derived CDR1 and CDR2 are SGHRS and YFSETQ. This CDR3 region has 15 residues.

The chain uses TRBV15 and TRBJ2-7; perhaps TRBD2 as D (6 bases). Trimming took off 0 bases at V and 4 bases at J, with 16 bases between the two ends. This CDR3 comprises 16 residues. CDR1 and CDR2 from the germline V gene are LNHNV and YYDKDF (reference sequence). The CDR3: CATSREGGASSYEQYF. CDR3 sequence (DNA): TGTGCCACCAGCAGAGAGGGGGGAGCCTCATCTTACGAGCAGTACTTC.

This clone was seen more than once but under ten times. In nucleotides, the CDR3 is TGTGCCAGCTATCCTGGGGGCAGGGGGCGGAACTATGGCTACACCTTC. Translation: CASYPGGRGRNYGYTF. This chain uses TRBV25-1 with TRBJ1-2; 8 nucleotides align to TRBD1. The CDR3 contains 16 residues. Looked up from germline, CDR1 is MGHDK and CDR2 is SYGVNS. J lost 2 bases, V lost 8 bases, and 13 bases had no gene match.

This clone was detected a few times. The V call is TRBV7-9, the J call TRBJ1-1, with 8 nucleotides matching TRBD1. Germline V gene lookup returns CDR1 SEHNR and CDR2 FQNEAQ (reference sequence). V was pared by 6 bases and J by 2 bases, with 11 bases of the junction left unmatched. The CDR3 totals 16 residues. The CDR3 is CASSPLDRGANTEAFF. DNA of the CDR3: TGTGCCAGCAGTCCCCTAGACAGGGGCGCCAACACTGAAGCTTTCTTT.

The rearrangement links TRBV4-1 to TRBJ1-1; D not certain. V was pared by 2 bases and J by 1 base, with 8 bases between. The V gene's germline CDR1 is MGHRA and CDR2 YSYEKL. The CDR3 length is 14 residues. CDR3 nucleotides: TGCGCCAGCAGCCAATGGGCAGGGAACACTGAAGCTTTCTTT. It codes for CASSQWAGNTEAFF.

This clone was counted a few times. This chain connects TRBV6-5 to TRBJ1-1; D is unresolved. The V end lost 2 bases, the J end lost 0 bases, and 7 bases lay between the germline ends. The CDR3 totals 14 residues. CDR1 is MNHEY and CDR2 is SVGAGI in the germline V gene. For the CDR3, the DNA is TGTGCCAGCAGTTACCGCCGGGTGAACACTGAAGCTTTCTTT. It specifies CASSYRRVNTEAFF.

The V gene is TRBV19, the J gene TRBJ1-1, with D tentatively TRBD1 (5 bases). Germline V lookup: CDR1 LNHDA, CDR2 SQIVND (reference sequence). The CDR3 length is 13 residues. Between the trimmed V and J ends, which lost 9 bases and 1 base, there was a span of 12 bases. Here the CDR3 reads CASRGVENTEAFF. The CDR3 bases are TGTGCCAGCCGGGGGGTGGAGAACACTGAAGCTTTCTTT.

V usage is TRBV6-1 and J usage is TRBJ1-2; D is ambiguous. V lost 3 bases to trimming and J lost 1 base, with 9 bases between them. CDR3 length: 14 amino acids. Germline assignment: CDR1 MNHNS and CDR2 SASEGT. The CDR3 nucleotides read TGTGCCAGCAGTGATGTTTCAGATAACTATGGCTACACCTTC. Translating it yields CASSDVSDNYGYTF.

The chain recombines TRBV5-1 with TRBJ1-2; a weak D match, TRBD1 (6 bases). V shed 4 bases and J shed 8 bases, with 15 bases lying between them. This CDR3 contains 13 residues. The germline V gene has CDR1 SGHRS and CDR2 YFSETQ. DNA for the CDR3: TGCGCCAGCAGCACCGAGACAGGTGGCGGCTACACCTTC. The encoded protein is CASSTETGGGYTF.

The J gene is TRBJ1-5, the V gene TRBV28, with D maybe TRBD1 (6 bases). The CDR3 sequence is 16 residues long. Per the germline V gene, CDR1 is MDHEN and CDR2 is SYDVKM. Trimming took off 6 bases at V and 2 bases at J, with 17 bases between the two ends. Written as DNA, the CDR3 is TGTGCCAGCAGAGAATTCGGGGCAGGGGGCAATCAGCCCCAGCATTTT. Its translation: CASREFGAGGNQPQHF.

This sequence joins TRBV4-2 and TRBJ2-3; D remains unclear. Trimming left V 3 bases short and J 7 bases short, with 17 bases between. Germline V gene data show CDR1 as LGHNA and CDR2 as YNFKEQ. CDR3 length: 15 amino acids. DNA for the CDR3: TGTGCCAGCAGCCAGAGCGACGGCCCCCAATATACGCAGTATTTT. It specifies CASSQSDGPQYTQYF.

The V and J genes are TRBV2 and TRBJ2-3; the D gene is possibly TRBD2 (6 bases). Trimming shortened V by 11 bases and J by 4 bases, and 16 bases separated the two germline ends. The CDR3 runs to 13 residues. Germline lookup yields CDR1 SNHLY and CDR2 FYNNEI. As DNA, the CDR3 is TGTGCCCGCCTGACTAGGGAGTCAGATACGCAGTATTTT. This codes for CARLTRESDTQYF.

The rearrangement uses TRBV4-3 and TRBJ2-6, with D tentatively TRBD1 (5 bases). Germline V gene data show CDR1 as LGHNA and CDR2 as YSLEER. V was trimmed by 7 bases and J by 1 base, leaving 20 bases between them. The CDR3 consists of 18 residues. The CDR3 is CASTPETQGASGANVLTF. CDR3 sequence (DNA): TGCGCCAGCACCCCAGAGACGCAGGGTGCTTCTGGGGCCAACGTCCTGACTTTC.